A single sample is the source of the 32 T cell receptor beta chains below, sequenced in a study of shared clonotypes between healthy human individuals (dated by TCRdb to about 2020). To prepare the library, the immunoSEQ multiplex PCR assay was applied. TCRdb obtained this table from immuneACCESS and retained in-frame rearrangements with V and J assigned. These tables miss some clones; where compared with another copy, unresolved V genes account for less than half of the shortfall, and the remainder is unexplained. A total of about 1.4 million clones appear in this sample, about 96% of them only once. In total, the top ten clones hold over 1% of the sample. The sample taken for sequencing was naive CD4+ T cells sorted from blood. The cell subset or site label for this specimen denotes: CD45RA+ positively selected. The receptors were sampled from a man under 40 in good health.

V gene TRBV7-8 combines with J gene TRBJ2-3; 10 positions match TRBD2. Germline assignment: CDR1 SGHVS and CDR2 FQNEAQ. V shed 5 bases and J 3 bases; nucleotides not matched to a gene: 8. CDR3 size: 16 residues. The CDR3: CASSPGSGRGTDTQYF. In DNA form, the CDR3 reads TGTGCCAGCAGCCCTGGGAGCGGGAGGGGGACAGATACGCAGTATTTT.

This chain links TRBV5-4 with TRBJ2-2; unclear D gene. Germline lookup yields CDR1 SGHNT and CDR2 YYREEE (reference sequence). This CDR3 is built from 12 residues. Trimming left V 7 bases short and J 7 bases short, with 11 bases between. CDR3 residues: CASATSDGELFF. CDR3 coding DNA: TGTGCCAGCGCGACAAGTGACGGGGAGCTGTTTTTT.

The chain carries TRBV9 and TRBJ2-7; tentative D call: TRBD2 (5 bases). The CDR3 has 16 residues. V was trimmed by 1 base and J by 3 bases, leaving 17 bases between them. Germline values: CDR1 SGDLS, CDR2 YYNGEE. Written as DNA, the CDR3 is TGTGCCAGCAGCGTAAGTGGTTCTAGCCGAGACTACGAGCAGTACTTC. Protein product: CASSVSGSSRDYEQYF.

This rearrangement joins TRBV28 to TRBJ1-1; D is unclear. Germline assignment: CDR1 MDHEN and CDR2 SYDVKM. This CDR3 comprises 15 residues. The V end was cut by 6 bases, the J end by 1 base, with 15 bases between. CDR3 region: CASSTITLGNTEAFF. In DNA, the CDR3 is TGTGCCAGCAGCACAATAACCCTCGGGAACACTGAAGCTTTCTTT. Full variable domain (remainder filled in from reference TRBV28 and TRBJ1-1): DVKVTQSSRYLVKRTGEKVFLECVQDMDHENMFWYRQDPGLGLRLIYFSYDVKMKEKGDIPEGYSVSREKKERFSLILESASTNQTSMYLCASSTITLGNTEAFFGQGTRLTVV.

In regard to this clone: At the DNA level, this CDR3 is encoded by other sequences in the same sample as well. J is TRBJ1-1 and V is TRBV30; D remains unclear. V was clipped by 2 bases and J by 0 bases, with 4 bases between them. This CDR3 region has 12 residues. The germline CDR1 and CDR2 sequences are GTSNPN and SVGIG (reference sequence). The DNA for the CDR3 is TGTGCCTGGAGTCTCATGAACACTGAAGCTTTCTTT. Protein sequence: CAWSLMNTEAFF.

The CDR3 here is CASSVGSFFRTGNEQFF. CDR3 coding DNA: TGTGCCAGCAGCGTAGGGTCCTTTTTCAGGACAGGCAATGAGCAGTTCTTC. The V gene is TRBV9, the J gene TRBJ2-1; TRBD1 aligns across 7 bases. Germline trimming cut 0 bases from V and 6 bases from J; bases unmatched to any gene: 12. Germline loops: CDR1 SGDLS, CDR2 YYNGEE. The CDR3 has 17 amino acids.

The rearrangement joins TRBV2 to TRBJ2-5, with 7 nucleotides matching TRBD1. The CDR3 has 15 residues. Unmatched junction bases numbered 11, after V lost 8 bases and J lost 2 bases. Looked up from germline, CDR1 is SNHLY and CDR2 is FYNNEI. CDR3: CASLGDSLFQETQYF. The CDR3 region has the DNA TGTGCCAGCTTGGGGGACAGCTTGTTTCAAGAGACCCAGTACTTC.

The chain recombines TRBV2 with TRBJ2-7; 13 bases map to TRBD2. Germline trimming cut 4 bases from V and 1 base from J; bases unmatched to any gene: 1. This CDR3 region has 15 residues. Germline V gives CDR1 SNHLY, CDR2 FYNNEI. CDR3 sequence reads: CASSGTSGGSYEQYF. DNA of the CDR3: TGTGCCAGCAGTGGGACTAGCGGGGGTTCCTACGAGCAGTACTTC.

The V and J genes are TRBV2 and TRBJ2-7; D is undetermined. This CDR3 is built from 16 residues. V dropped 5 bases and J dropped 4 bases, with 21 bases sitting between them. The germline V gene encodes CDR1 SNHLY and CDR2 FYNNEI. The CDR3 DNA reads as TGTGCCAGCAGTCATGACCGTACACGGCCGGATTACGAGCAGTACTTC. Encoded protein: CASSHDRTRPDYEQYF.

The rearrangement links TRBV7-2 to TRBJ2-7; 7 nucleotides agree with TRBD1. Germline CDR1 SGHTA, CDR2 FQGNSA. V lost 1 base and J lost 5; bases outside the gene matches: 5. This CDR3 is 14 amino acids long. The CDR3 spells CASSLVTGANEQYF. The CDR3 coding sequence is TGTGCCAGCAGCTTAGTCACAGGGGCCAACGAGCAGTACTTC.

The chain recombines TRBV9 with TRBJ2-3, with 8 bases identical to TRBD2. V shed 3 bases, J shed 0 bases, and the junction held 9 bases outside the gene matches. Looked up from germline, CDR1 is SGDLS and CDR2 is YYNGEE. This CDR3 comprises 17 residues. The CDR3 sequence is CASSATSGITSTDTQYF. CDR3 DNA sequence: TGTGCCAGCAGCGCAACTAGCGGAATCACTAGCACAGATACGCAGTATTTT. The entire variable domain, with the rest obtained from reference TRBV9 and TRBJ2-3, is as follows: DSGVTQTPKHLITATGQRVTLRCSPRSGDLSVYWYQQSLDQGLQFLIQYYNGEERAKGNILERFSAQQFPDLHSELNLSSLELGDSALYFCASSATSGITSTDTQYFGPGTRLTVL.

This sequence joins TRBV29-1 and TRBJ2-1; TRBD2 matches at 8 bases. In germline, CDR1 is SQVTM, CDR2 ANQGSEA. Trimming took 4 bases from V and 9 from J; bases not matched to a gene: 8. The CDR3 has 13 amino acids. CDR3 DNA sequence: TGCAGCGTTGCTCCAGCGGGAGAGAGTGAGCAGTTCTTC. This sequence encodes CSVAPAGESEQFF.

V usage is TRBV4-3 and J usage is TRBJ2-7, with D uncertain. CDR1 is LGHNA and CDR2 is YSLEER in the germline V gene. The CDR3 length is 15 residues. The ends were cut back, 4 bases at V and 2 bases at J, with 15 bases in the middle. CDR3 protein: CASSLAPGNTYEQYF. Written as DNA, the CDR3 is TGCGCCAGCAGCCTCGCGCCAGGAAACACCTACGAGCAGTACTTC.

This chain uses TRBV5-1 with TRBJ1-3; 8 nucleotides agree with TRBD1. The CDR3 consists of 22 residues. Germline CDR1 reads SGHRS; CDR2 reads YFSETQ. J was trimmed by 0 bases and V by 0 bases; bases with no gene match: 20. The CDR3 DNA is TGCGCCAGCAGCTTGGGACTTAGAACGAGACAGGGGCTGAGGTACTCTGGAAACACCATATATTTT. As protein: CASSLGLRTRQGLRYSGNTIYF.

The chain employs TRBV11-2 and TRBJ2-7, with D possibly matching TRBD1 (7 bases). CDR1 SGHAT and CDR2 FQNNGV come from the germline V gene. The CDR3 has 18 amino acids. V lost 6 bases, J lost 6 bases, and 30 bases lay in between. The CDR3 sequence is CASRQTGTNAGSLGEQYF. The DNA of the CDR3 is TGTGCCAGCAGGCAGACAGGGACCAACGCGGGAAGTCTGGGCGAGCAGTACTTC.

The rearrangement joins TRBV7-3 to TRBJ1-5; D is ambiguous. CDR1 and CDR2 (germline): SGHTA, FQGTGA. The V gene lost 5 bases and the J gene lost 0 bases, with 23 bases spanning the gap. This CDR3 contains 19 residues. The CDR3 protein is CASSPRAGLENYSNQPQHF. The DNA of the CDR3 is TGTGCCAGCAGCCCTCGGGCCGGGTTGGAAAACTATAGCAATCAGCCCCAGCATTTT.

This clone was observed a handful of times. Different DNA sequences within this sample yield the same CDR3. The chain uses TRBV7-3 and TRBJ2-1; no clear D. The germline gives CDR1 SGHTA, CDR2 FQGTGA. The CDR3 covers 11 residues. Trimming left V 2 bases short and J 6 bases short, with 2 bases between. As DNA, the CDR3 is TGTGCCAGCAGCTTAGGCAATGAGCAGTTCTTC. It encodes CASSLGNEQFF.

DNA for the CDR3: TGCGCCAGCAGCCTCAACCCACCTCTAGCGGTTAGCACAGATACGCAGTATTTT. Translating gives CASSLNPPLAVSTDTQYF. V usage is TRBV4-3 and J usage is TRBJ2-3, with 7 nucleotides matching TRBD2. Germline V lookup: CDR1 LGHNA, CDR2 YSLEER. The CDR3 length is 18 residues. J was trimmed by 0 bases and V by 4 bases; bases with no gene match: 13.

This chain links TRBV10-2 with TRBJ2-2, with D possibly being TRBD1 or TRBD2 (5 bases each). The ends were cut back, 4 bases at V and 0 bases at J, with 9 bases in the middle. The germline V gene has CDR1 WSHSY and CDR2 SAAADI. The CDR3 is made up of 15 amino acids. The CDR3 DNA sequence: TGCGCCAGCAGTGTGGGGACGGCGAACACCGGGGAGCTGTTTTTT. Its translation is CASSVGTANTGELFF.

A word on this clone: Other DNA sequences in the same sample also yield this CDR3. The gene calls are TRBV7-3 and TRBJ2-1; TRBD1 agrees at 8 bases. The CDR3 extends over 15 amino acids. J lost 2 bases, V lost 6 bases, and 6 bases had no gene match. CDR1 is SGHTA and CDR2 is FQGTGA in the germline V gene. DNA for the CDR3: TGTGCCAGCAGTCCTACAGGGGGAGCCTACAATGAGCAGTTCTTC. Translating it yields CASSPTGGAYNEQFF.

On this clone: A much more abundant neighbour one base away suggests this may be a read error. Other DNA sequences in the sample encode the same CDR3. The chain uses TRBV5-1 and TRBJ2-1; 11 nucleotides align to TRBD2. The CDR3 consists of 15 residues. Germline V gene sequence: CDR1 SGHRS, CDR2 YFSETQ. V lost 4 bases and J lost 3; bases outside the gene matches: 3. The CDR3 DNA reads TGCGCCAGCAGCCTGGGACTAGCGGACTACAATGAGCAGTTCTTC. This gives the protein CASSLGLADYNEQFF.

In this sample, this clone turned up once. The chain combines TRBV6-1 with TRBJ2-4; a weak D match, TRBD1 (7 bases). V lost 1 base to trimming and J lost 10 bases, with 14 bases between them. From germline, CDR1 is MNHNS and CDR2 SASEGT. The CDR3 runs to 14 residues. Here the CDR3 reads CASSEVGQGGIQYF. The CDR3 region has the DNA TGTGCCAGCAGTGAAGTAGGCCAGGGGGGTATTCAGTACTTC.

J is TRBJ1-5 and V is TRBV30; D remains unclear. Germline loops: CDR1 GTSNPN, CDR2 SVGIG (reference sequence). The CDR3 runs to 13 residues. V was clipped by 4 bases and J by 0 bases, with 7 bases between them. The CDR3 region has the DNA TGTGCCTGGACAGAGAATAGCAATCAGCCCCAGCATTTT. Amino acid sequence: CAWTENSNQPQHF.

The V gene is TRBV9, the J gene TRBJ2-7; 10 nucleotides agree with TRBD1. This CDR3 is 16 amino acids long. J lost 3 bases, V lost 0 bases, and 6 bases had no gene match. Germline CDR1 SGDLS, CDR2 YYNGEE. CDR3 protein: CASSVGLGQGVYEQYF. In DNA, the CDR3 is TGTGCCAGCAGCGTAGGACTAGGACAGGGGGTCTACGAGCAGTACTTC.

This clone was detected only a few times. The CDR3 DNA sequence: TGTGCCAGCAGCATTAGACAGGGGGTAGGAAATCAGCCCCAGCATTTT. This gives the protein CASSIRQGVGNQPQHF. The V gene is TRBV5-6, the J gene TRBJ1-5, with 9 bases that match TRBD1. This CDR3 contains 16 residues. Germline assignment: CDR1 SGHDT and CDR2 YYEEEE. V lost 4 bases to trimming and J lost 4 bases; unmatched junction nucleotides: 9.

The chain couples TRBV11-3 to TRBJ2-1; D might be TRBD1 (5 bases). The CDR3 has 15 residues. Germline CDR1 SGHNT, CDR2 YENEEA. V was clipped by 5 bases and J by 2 bases, with 13 bases between them. In nucleotides, the CDR3 is TGTGCCAGCAGCCCCGACAGTTCCGCCTACAATGAGCAGTTCTTC. Its translation: CASSPDSSAYNEQFF.

The chain employs TRBV27 and TRBJ2-2; a possible D gene is TRBD2 (6 bases). The germline V and J ends were trimmed by 2 bases and 0 bases, with 10 bases remaining between them. CDR1 MNHEY and CDR2 SMNVEV come from the germline V gene (reference sequence). The CDR3 has 16 residues. The CDR3 protein is CASSLVSGPNTGELFF. The CDR3 DNA follows: TGTGCCAGCAGTTTAGTAAGCGGGCCGAACACCGGGGAGCTGTTTTTT.

This chain connects TRBV9 to TRBJ1-5; D not resolved. The CDR3 consists of 13 residues. Germline CDR1 is SGDLS and CDR2 is YYNGEE. The ends were cut back, 0 bases at V and 5 bases at J, with 6 bases in the middle. The CDR3 nucleotides read TGTGCCAGCAGCGTAGGGACTTATCAGCCCCAGCATTTT. Protein product: CASSVGTYQPQHF.

This clone came up once. Within the sample, other DNA sequences also encode this same CDR3. The chain links TRBV5-8 to TRBJ1-5; a weak D match, TRBD1 (5 bases). The V and J ends lost 0 bases and 0 bases respectively, with 7 bases between them. The CDR3 has 15 residues. Looked up from germline, CDR1 is SGHTS and CDR2 is YDEGEE. For the CDR3, the DNA is TGTGCCAGCAGCTTGGGGGGCTATAGCAATCAGCCCCAGCATTTT. Translated: CASSLGGYSNQPQHF. Supplemented by reference TRBV5-8 and TRBJ1-5, the full variable domain reads EAGVTQSPTHLIKTRGQQATLRCSPISGHTSVYWYQQALGLGLQFLLWYDEGEERNRGNFPPRFSGRQFPNYSSELNVNALELEDSALYLCASSLGGYSNQPQHFGDGTRLSIL.

The genes are TRBV27 and TRBJ1-3; D gene uncertain. The V gene's germline CDR1 is MNHEY and CDR2 SMNVEV (reference sequence). This CDR3 has 12 amino acids. The V end lost 0 bases, the J end lost 5 bases, and 2 bases lay between the germline ends. In nucleotides, the CDR3 is TGTGCCAGCAGTTTATCGAGAAACACCATATATTTT. Protein product: CASSLSRNTIYF.

The V gene is TRBV10-3, the J gene TRBJ1-4, with D unclear. With 4 bases removed from V and 0 bases from J, the gap between germline ends came to 12 bases. CDR1 and CDR2 from the germline V gene are ENHRY and SYGVKD. The CDR3 is 16 residues long. CDR3 nucleotides: TGTGCCATCAGTGGCATAAATAGGACAACTAATGAAAAACTGTTTTTT. Translated: CAISGINRTTNEKLFF.

The CDR3 protein is CATSRAKTGRTEAFF. Written as DNA, the CDR3 is TGTGCCACCAGCAGAGCAAAGACAGGGCGGACTGAAGCTTTCTTT. The V gene is TRBV15, the J gene TRBJ1-1, with 7 nucleotides matching TRBD1. Trimming at V came to 1 base and at J to 5 bases, leaving 7 bases not matched to a gene. Germline lookup yields CDR1 LNHNV and CDR2 YYDKDF (reference sequence). This CDR3 spans 15 amino acids. Based on the CDR3 plus reference TRBV15 and TRBJ1-1, the full variable domain is DAMVIQNPRYQVTQFGKPVTLSCSQTLNHNVMYWYQQKSSQAPKLLFHYYDKDFNNEADTPDNFQSRRPNTSFCFLDIRSPGLGDTAMYLCATSRAKTGRTEAFFGQGTRLTVV.